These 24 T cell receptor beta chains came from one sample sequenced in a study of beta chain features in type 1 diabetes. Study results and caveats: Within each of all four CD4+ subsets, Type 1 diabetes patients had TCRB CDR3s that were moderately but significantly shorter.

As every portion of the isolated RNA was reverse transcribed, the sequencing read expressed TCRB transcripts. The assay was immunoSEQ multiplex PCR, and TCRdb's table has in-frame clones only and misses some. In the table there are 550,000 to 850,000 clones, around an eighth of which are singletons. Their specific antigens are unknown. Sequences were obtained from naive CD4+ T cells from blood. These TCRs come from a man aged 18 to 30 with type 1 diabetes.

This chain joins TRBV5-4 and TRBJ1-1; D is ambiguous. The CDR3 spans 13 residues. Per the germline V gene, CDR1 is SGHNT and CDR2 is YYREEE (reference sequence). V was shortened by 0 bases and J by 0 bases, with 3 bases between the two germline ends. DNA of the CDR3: TGTGCCAGCAGCTTGGAAATGAACACTGAAGCTTTCTTT. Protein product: CASSLEMNTEAFF.

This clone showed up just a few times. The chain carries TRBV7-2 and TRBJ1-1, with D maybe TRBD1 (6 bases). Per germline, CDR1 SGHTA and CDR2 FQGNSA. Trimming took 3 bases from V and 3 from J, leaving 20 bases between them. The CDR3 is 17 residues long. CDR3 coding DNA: TGTGCCAGCAGCTTGGCTACAATTAGGACAGCGGACACTGAAGCTTTCTTT. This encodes CASSLATIRTADTEAFF. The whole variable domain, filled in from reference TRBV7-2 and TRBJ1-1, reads GAGVSQSPSNKVTEKGKDVELRCDPISGHTALYWYRQSLGQGLEFLIYFQGNSAPDKSGLPSDRFSAERTGGSVSTLTIQRTQQEDSAVYLCASSLATIRTADTEAFFGQGTRLTVV.

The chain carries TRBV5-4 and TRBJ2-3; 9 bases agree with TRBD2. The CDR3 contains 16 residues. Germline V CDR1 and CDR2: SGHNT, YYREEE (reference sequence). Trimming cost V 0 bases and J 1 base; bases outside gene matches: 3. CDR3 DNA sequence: TGTGCCAGCAGCTTGGTTCCTAGCGGGGGCACAGATACGCAGTATTTT. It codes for CASSLVPSGGTDTQYF.

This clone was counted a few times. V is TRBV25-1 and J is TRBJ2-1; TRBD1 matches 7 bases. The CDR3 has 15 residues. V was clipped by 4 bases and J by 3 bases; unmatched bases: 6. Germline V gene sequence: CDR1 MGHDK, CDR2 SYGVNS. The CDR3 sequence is CASSALGGNYNEQFF. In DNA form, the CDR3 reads TGTGCCAGCAGTGCTCTAGGGGGCAACTACAATGAGCAGTTCTTC.

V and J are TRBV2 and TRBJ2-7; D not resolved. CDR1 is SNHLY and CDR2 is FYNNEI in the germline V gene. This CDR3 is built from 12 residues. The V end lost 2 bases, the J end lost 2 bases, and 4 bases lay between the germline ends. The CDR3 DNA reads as TGTGCCAGCAGTGAAACTACCTACGAGCAGTACTTC. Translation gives CASSETTYEQYF.

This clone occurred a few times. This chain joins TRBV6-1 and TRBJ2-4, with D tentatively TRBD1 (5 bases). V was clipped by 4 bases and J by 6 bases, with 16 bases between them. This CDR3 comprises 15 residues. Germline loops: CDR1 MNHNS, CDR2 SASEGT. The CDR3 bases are TGTGCCAGCAGTGGTGGCGACCAGGGAAGAAACATTCAGTACTTC. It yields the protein CASSGGDQGRNIQYF.

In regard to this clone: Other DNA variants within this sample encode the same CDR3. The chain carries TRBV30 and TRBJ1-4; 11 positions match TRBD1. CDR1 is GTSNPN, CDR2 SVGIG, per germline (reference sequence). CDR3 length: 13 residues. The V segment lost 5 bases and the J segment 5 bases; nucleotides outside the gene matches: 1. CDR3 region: CAWGQGANEKLFF. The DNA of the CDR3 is TGTGCCTGGGGACAGGGGGCGAATGAAAAACTGTTTTTT.

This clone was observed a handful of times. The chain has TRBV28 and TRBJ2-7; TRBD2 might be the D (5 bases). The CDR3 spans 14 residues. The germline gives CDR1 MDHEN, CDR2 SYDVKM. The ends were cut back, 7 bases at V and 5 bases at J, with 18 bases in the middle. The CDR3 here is CASTPGGVIHEQYF. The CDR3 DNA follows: TGTGCCAGCACCCCAGGAGGAGTAATCCACGAGCAGTACTTC.

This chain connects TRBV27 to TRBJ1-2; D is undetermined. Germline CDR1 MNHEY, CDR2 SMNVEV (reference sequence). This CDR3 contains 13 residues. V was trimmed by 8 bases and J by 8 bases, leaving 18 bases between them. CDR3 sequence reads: CASWKRESSGYTF. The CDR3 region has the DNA TGTGCCAGCTGGAAGAGGGAGAGCTCAGGCTACACCTTC.

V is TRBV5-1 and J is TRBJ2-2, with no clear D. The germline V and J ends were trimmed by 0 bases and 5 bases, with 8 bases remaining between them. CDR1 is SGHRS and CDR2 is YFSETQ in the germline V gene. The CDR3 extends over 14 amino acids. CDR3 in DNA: TGCGCCAGCAGCTTGGCCGTAGGAACCGGGGAGCTGTTTTTT. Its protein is CASSLAVGTGELFF. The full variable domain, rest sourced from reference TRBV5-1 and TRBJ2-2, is KAGVTQTPRYLIKTRGQQVTLSCSPISGHRSVSWYQQTPGQGLQFLFEYFSETQRNKGNFPGRFSGRQFSNSRSEMNVSTLELGDSALYLCASSLAVGTGELFFGEGSRLTVL.

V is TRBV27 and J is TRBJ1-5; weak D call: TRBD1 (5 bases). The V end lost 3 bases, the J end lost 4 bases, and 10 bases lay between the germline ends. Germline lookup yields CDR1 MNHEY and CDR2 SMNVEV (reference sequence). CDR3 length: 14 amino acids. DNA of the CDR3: TGTGCCAGCAGTTTTAGGGGCCCGAATCAGCCCCAGCATTTT. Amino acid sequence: CASSFRGPNQPQHF.

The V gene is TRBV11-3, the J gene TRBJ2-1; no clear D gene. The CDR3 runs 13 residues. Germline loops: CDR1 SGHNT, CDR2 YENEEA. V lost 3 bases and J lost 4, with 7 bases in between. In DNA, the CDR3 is TGTGCCAGCAGCTTGGCCCCTTACAATGAGCAGTTCTTC. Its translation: CASSLAPYNEQFF.

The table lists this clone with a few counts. The CDR3 DNA sequence: TGTGCCACCAGCAGGGACCATATCGGGGTTAACACTGAAGCTTTCTTT. Its protein product is CATSRDHIGVNTEAFF. This sequence joins TRBV15 and TRBJ1-1, with D uncertain. The CDR3 consists of 16 residues. Germline CDR1 is LNHNV and CDR2 is YYDKDF (reference sequence). Trimming left V 3 bases short and J 2 bases short, with 16 bases between.

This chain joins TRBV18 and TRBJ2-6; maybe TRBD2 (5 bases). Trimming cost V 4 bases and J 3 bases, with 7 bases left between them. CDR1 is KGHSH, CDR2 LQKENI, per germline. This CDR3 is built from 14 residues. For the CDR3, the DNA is TGTGCCAGCTCACTAGGGAGTGGGGCCAACGTCCTGACTTTC. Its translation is CASSLGSGANVLTF.

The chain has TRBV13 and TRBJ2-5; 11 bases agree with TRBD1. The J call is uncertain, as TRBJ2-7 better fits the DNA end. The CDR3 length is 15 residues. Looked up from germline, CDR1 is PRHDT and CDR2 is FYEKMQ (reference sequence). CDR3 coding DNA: TGTGCCAGCAGCGCCACCGGGACAGGGGGTTCCGAGCAGTACTTC. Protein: CASSATGTGGSEQYF.

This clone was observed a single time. The CDR3 loop is CAITRDPSYNEQFF. CDR3 DNA: TGTGCCATCACCCGGGACCCCTCCTACAATGAGCAGTTCTTC. The V gene is TRBV10-3, the J gene TRBJ2-1; D possibly uses TRBD1 or TRBD2 (5 bases each). CDR3 length: 14 amino acids. Trimming pared 7 bases from V and 0 bases from J, leaving 10 bases between. CDR1 is ENHRY, CDR2 SYGVKD, per germline.

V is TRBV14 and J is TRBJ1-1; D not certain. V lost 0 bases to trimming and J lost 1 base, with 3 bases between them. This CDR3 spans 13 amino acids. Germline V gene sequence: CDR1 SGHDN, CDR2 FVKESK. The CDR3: CASSQDWNTEAFF. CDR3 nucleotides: TGTGCCAGCAGCCAAGATTGGAACACTGAAGCTTTCTTT.

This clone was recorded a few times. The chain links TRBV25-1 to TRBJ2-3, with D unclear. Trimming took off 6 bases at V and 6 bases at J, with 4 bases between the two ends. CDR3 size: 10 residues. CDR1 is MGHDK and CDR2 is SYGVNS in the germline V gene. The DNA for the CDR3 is TGTGCCAGCAGCTTGGATACGCAGTATTTT. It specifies CASSLDTQYF. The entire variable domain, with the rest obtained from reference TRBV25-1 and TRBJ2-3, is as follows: EADIYQTPRYLVIGTGKKITLECSQTMGHDKMYWYQQDPGMELHLIHYSYGVNSTEKGDLSSESTVSRIRTEHFPLTLESARPSHTSQYLCASSLDTQYFGPGTRLTVL.

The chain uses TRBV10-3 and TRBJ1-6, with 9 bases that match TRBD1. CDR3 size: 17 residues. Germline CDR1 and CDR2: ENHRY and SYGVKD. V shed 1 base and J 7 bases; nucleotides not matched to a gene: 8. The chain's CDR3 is CAISEFESGQGNSPLHF. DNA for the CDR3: TGTGCCATCAGTGAGTTTGAGAGCGGACAGGGGAATTCACCCCTCCACTTT.

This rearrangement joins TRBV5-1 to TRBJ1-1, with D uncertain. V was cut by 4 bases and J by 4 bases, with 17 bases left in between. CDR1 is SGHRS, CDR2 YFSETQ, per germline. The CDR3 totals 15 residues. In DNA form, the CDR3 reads TGCGCCAGCAGCCCAATTACGAGGACTGGCACTGAAGCTTTCTTT. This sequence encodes CASSPITRTGTEAFF.

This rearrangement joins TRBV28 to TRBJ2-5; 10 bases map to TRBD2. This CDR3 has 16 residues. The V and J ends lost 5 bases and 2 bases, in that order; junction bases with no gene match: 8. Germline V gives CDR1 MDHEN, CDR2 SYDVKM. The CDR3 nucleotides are TGTGCCAGCAGTCCCCATCCTAGCGGGGGTCAAGAGACCCAGTACTTC. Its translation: CASSPHPSGGQETQYF.

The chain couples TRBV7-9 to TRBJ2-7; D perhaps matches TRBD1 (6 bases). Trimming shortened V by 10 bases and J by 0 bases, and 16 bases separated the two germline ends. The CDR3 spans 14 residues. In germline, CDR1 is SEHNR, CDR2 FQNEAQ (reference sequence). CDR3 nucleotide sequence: TGTGCCACCTCAGACAGGCGAAGCTCCTACGAGCAGTACTTC. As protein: CATSDRRSSYEQYF. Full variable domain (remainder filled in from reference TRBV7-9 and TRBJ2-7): DTGVSQNPRHKITKRGQNVTFRCDPISEHNRLYWYRQTLGQGPEFLTYFQNEAQLEKSRLLSDRFSAERPKGSFSTLEIQRTEQGDSAMYLCATSDRRSSYEQYFGPGTRLTVT.

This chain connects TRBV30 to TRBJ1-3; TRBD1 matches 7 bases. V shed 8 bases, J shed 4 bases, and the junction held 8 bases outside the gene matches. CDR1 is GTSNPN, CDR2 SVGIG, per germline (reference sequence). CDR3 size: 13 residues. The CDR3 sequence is CAQGGRAGNTIYF. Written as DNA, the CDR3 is TGTGCCCAAGGGGGCAGGGCAGGAAACACCATATATTTT. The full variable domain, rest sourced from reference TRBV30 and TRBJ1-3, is SQTIHQWPATLVQPVGSPLSLECTVEGTSNPNLYWYRQAAGRGLQLLFYSVGIGQISSEVPQNLSASRPQDRQFILSSKKLLLSDSGFYLCAQGGRAGNTIYFGEGSWLTVV.

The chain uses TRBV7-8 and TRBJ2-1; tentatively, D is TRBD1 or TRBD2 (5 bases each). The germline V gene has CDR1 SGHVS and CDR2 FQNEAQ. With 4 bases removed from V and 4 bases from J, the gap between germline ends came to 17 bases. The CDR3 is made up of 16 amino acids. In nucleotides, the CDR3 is TGTGCCAGCAGCTCTCACCGGGACGCTAGATACAATGAGCAGTTCTTC. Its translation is CASSSHRDARYNEQFF.